These T cell receptor beta chains were read from a single sample in a study of regulatory T cells in long-lasting Graves disease. TCRdb ran MiXCR on the multiplex PCR reads and lists one entry per CDR3 protein. The table has some 440,000 distinct CDR3 sequences, less than 25% seen once; the top ten hold 7.8%. This material consisted of peripheral blood mononuclear cells (PBMCs), taken when the disease was refractory, from a patient treated with antithyroid drugs. The origin of the receptors is a female donor with Graves disease. Both conserved end residues are part of each CDR3. D genes are given only for firm matches. The size field is filled for only some rows; it gives once, few, many or a size class.

cdr3_length: 14; v_call: TRBV6-9; clone_size: many; d_call: -; j_call: TRBJ1-2; cdr3_nt: TGTGCCAGCAGTTACAGCAGGCAGGGTGATGGCTACACCTTC; cdr3_aa: CASSYSRQGDGYTF
cdr3_length: 15; v_call: TRBV7-2; clone_size: -; d_call: -; j_call: TRBJ1-6; cdr3_nt: TGTGCCAGCAGCTTCTCGGGACGGACGAATTCACCCCTCCACTTT; cdr3_aa: CASSFSGRTNSPLHF
cdr3_length: 12; v_call: TRBV29-1; clone_size: many; d_call: TRBD1; j_call: TRBJ2-2; cdr3_nt: TGCAGCGGAACAGGGGGCGGCGGGGAGCTGTTTTTT; cdr3_aa: CSGTGGGGELFF
cdr3_length: 16; v_call: TRBV7-2; clone_size: many; d_call: TRBD2; j_call: TRBJ2-5; cdr3_nt: TGTGCCAGCAGCTTAGTGGGGCTAGCGGCATTGGGGACCCAGTACTTC; cdr3_aa: CASSLVGLAALGTQYF
cdr3_length: 13; v_call: TRBV30; clone_size: many; d_call: -; j_call: TRBJ1-2; cdr3_nt: TGTGCCTGGAGTGTATCGGGGGGCTATGGCTACACCTTC; cdr3_aa: CAWSVSGGYGYTF
cdr3_length: 13; v_call: TRBV12-5; clone_size: many; d_call: TRBD1; j_call: TRBJ1-2; cdr3_nt: TGTGCTAGTGGTTCCGGGACAGACTATGGCTACACCTTC; cdr3_aa: CASGSGTDYGYTF
cdr3_length: 13; v_call: TRBV18; clone_size: many; d_call: -; j_call: TRBJ2-7; cdr3_nt: TGTGCCAGCTCACCACCGAATACCTACGAGCAGTACTTC; cdr3_aa: CASSPPNTYEQYF
cdr3_length: 14; v_call: TRBV27; clone_size: many; d_call: -; j_call: TRBJ1-2; cdr3_nt: TGTGCCAGCAGTTTCGGCGGGGCTAACTATGGCTACACCTTC; cdr3_aa: CASSFGGANYGYTF
cdr3_length: 16; v_call: TRBV28; clone_size: many; d_call: TRBD1; j_call: TRBJ1-5; cdr3_nt: TGTGCCAGCAGTGGGACATACAGGGGCGGCAATCAGCCCCAGCATTTT; cdr3_aa: CASSGTYRGGNQPQHF
cdr3_length: 13; v_call: TRBV6-5; clone_size: -; d_call: -; j_call: TRBJ1-5; cdr3_nt: TGTGCCAGCAGTTACGAGTTAGGACAGCCCCAGCATTTT; cdr3_aa: CASSYELGQPQHF
cdr3_length: 13; v_call: TRBV28; clone_size: many; d_call: -; j_call: TRBJ2-7; cdr3_nt: TGTGCCAGCACTTCTCTCCAGGGCTACGAGCAGTACTTC; cdr3_aa: CASTSLQGYEQYF
cdr3_length: 13; v_call: TRBV6-2/TRBV6-3; clone_size: -; d_call: -; j_call: TRBJ2-4; cdr3_nt: TGTGCCAGCAGAGCTATAGCCAAAAACATTCAGTACTTC; cdr3_aa: CASRAIAKNIQYF
cdr3_length: 14; v_call: TRBV14; clone_size: many; d_call: -; j_call: TRBJ1-1; cdr3_nt: TGTGCCAGCAGCCAAGAAAGGATGAACACTGAAGCTTTCTTT; cdr3_aa: CASSQERMNTEAFF
cdr3_length: 14; v_call: TRBV13; clone_size: once; d_call: TRBD1; j_call: TRBJ2-7; cdr3_nt: TGTGCCAGCAGCAGAGACAGGGGGCTCAGCGAGCAGTACTTC; cdr3_aa: CASSRDRGLSEQYF
cdr3_length: 16; v_call: TRBV5-8; clone_size: few; d_call: -; j_call: TRBJ1-4; cdr3_nt: TGTGCCAGCAGCCCTGACAGCGATGCAACTAATGGAAAACTGTTTTTT; cdr3_aa: CASSPDSDATNGKLFF
cdr3_length: 16; v_call: TRBV5-1; clone_size: few; d_call: -; j_call: TRBJ1-4; cdr3_nt: TGCGCCAGCAGCTTGGGTCGGGGAGGAACTAATGAAAAACTGTTTTTT; cdr3_aa: CASSLGRGGTNEKLFF
cdr3_length: 12; v_call: TRBV28; clone_size: few; d_call: -; j_call: TRBJ2-1; cdr3_nt: TGTGCCAGCAGTACAGGAGGCAATGAGCAGTTCTTC; cdr3_aa: CASSTGGNEQFF
cdr3_length: 13; v_call: TRBV30; clone_size: many; d_call: TRBD1; j_call: TRBJ2-7; cdr3_nt: TGTGCCTGGAGGAAACAGGGGGCGTGGGAGCAGTACTTC; cdr3_aa: CAWRKQGAWEQYF
cdr3_length: 20; v_call: TRBV12-3/TRBV12-4; clone_size: -; d_call: -; j_call: TRBJ2-7; cdr3_nt: TGTGCCAGCCGGTCCCGGGACAGGGGAAAAAGGCGGGAGGGCCTTTCCGGGCAGTACTTC; cdr3_aa: CASRSRDRGKRREGLSGQYF
cdr3_length: 12; v_call: TRBV12-3/TRBV12-4; clone_size: -; d_call: -; j_call: TRBJ1-2; cdr3_nt: TGTGCCAGCAGTCTATTCCTGGCGGGCTACACCTTC; cdr3_aa: CASSLFLAGYTF
cdr3_length: 18; v_call: TRBV14; clone_size: few; d_call: TRBD1; j_call: TRBJ1-1; cdr3_nt: TGTGCCAGCAGCCAGGGGACAGGTGGGGCACGGGGCGTCACTGAAGCTTTCTTT; cdr3_aa: CASSQGTGGARGVTEAFF
cdr3_length: 15; v_call: TRBV5-1; clone_size: few; d_call: -; j_call: TRBJ1-1; cdr3_nt: TGCGCCAGCAGCCCTCTACACGGGGGACGCACTGAAGCTTTCTTT; cdr3_aa: CASSPLHGGRTEAFF
cdr3_length: 14; v_call: TRBV28; clone_size: many; d_call: TRBD2; j_call: TRBJ2-7; cdr3_nt: TGTGCCAGCAGGAACTCGGTAGCGGGAGGGGGGCAGTACTTC; cdr3_aa: CASRNSVAGGGQYF
cdr3_length: 13; v_call: TRBV5-1; clone_size: few; d_call: TRBD1; j_call: TRBJ1-1; cdr3_nt: TGCGCCAGCAGCGGCAGGGGGTTCACTGAAGCTTTCTTT; cdr3_aa: CASSGRGFTEAFF
cdr3_length: 18; v_call: TRBV6-9; clone_size: -; d_call: -; j_call: TRBJ1-1; cdr3_nt: TGTGCCAGCAGTTTCAATGCTGAGGGTAATCCCGTACGCACTGAAGCTTTCTTT; cdr3_aa: CASSFNAEGNPVRTEAFF
cdr3_length: 13; v_call: TRBV2; clone_size: few; d_call: TRBD2; j_call: TRBJ2-1; cdr3_nt: TGTGCCAGCAGGGGACTAGCGGGAGTTGAGCAGTTCTTC; cdr3_aa: CASRGLAGVEQFF
cdr3_length: 12; v_call: TRBV12-3/TRBV12-4; clone_size: many; d_call: -; j_call: TRBJ2-2; cdr3_nt: TGTGCCAGCAGTTTCGGGGGAGAGGAGCTGTTTTTT; cdr3_aa: CASSFGGEELFF
cdr3_length: 15; v_call: TRBV18; clone_size: -; d_call: TRBD1; j_call: TRBJ2-1; cdr3_nt: TGTGCCAGCTCACCTCCGGGACAGGCTTACAATGAGCAGTTCTTC; cdr3_aa: CASSPPGQAYNEQFF
cdr3_length: 22; v_call: TRBV12-5; clone_size: -; d_call: TRBD2; j_call: TRBJ2-1; cdr3_nt: TGTGCTAGTGGTTTGGTCACGGCATTTGGGACTAGCGGGAGGGCCGCCTACAATGAGCAGTTCTTC; cdr3_aa: CASGLVTAFGTSGRAAYNEQFF
cdr3_length: 15; v_call: TRBV29-1; clone_size: -; d_call: TRBD1; j_call: TRBJ2-7; cdr3_nt: TGCAGCGTTGAAGACGGGGACAGCCAAACCTACGAGCAGTACTTC; cdr3_aa: CSVEDGDSQTYEQYF
cdr3_length: 13; v_call: TRBV29-1; clone_size: -; d_call: -; j_call: TRBJ2-3; cdr3_nt: TGCAGCGTTAGGTCGGCAATAACGGATACGCAGTATTTT; cdr3_aa: CSVRSAITDTQYF
cdr3_length: 14; v_call: TRBV5-1; clone_size: many; d_call: -; j_call: TRBJ1-2; cdr3_nt: TGCGCCAGCAGCTTTGGACTTGGGAACTATGGCTACACCTTC; cdr3_aa: CASSFGLGNYGYTF
cdr3_length: 15; v_call: TRBV6-1; clone_size: many; d_call: -; j_call: TRBJ1-5; cdr3_nt: TGTGCCAGCATTCTACACCGATATAGCAATCAGCCCCAGCATTTT; cdr3_aa: CASILHRYSNQPQHF
cdr3_length: 16; v_call: TRBV7-2; clone_size: few; d_call: -; j_call: TRBJ1-3; cdr3_nt: TGTGCCAGCAGCTTAACACGGGGGATCTCTGGAAACACCATATATTTT; cdr3_aa: CASSLTRGISGNTIYF
cdr3_length: 11; v_call: TRBV20-1; clone_size: -; d_call: -; j_call: TRBJ1-2; cdr3_nt: TGCAGTGCCGTCTTCGTGGATGGCTACACCTTC; cdr3_aa: CSAVFVDGYTF
cdr3_length: 15; v_call: TRBV9; clone_size: many; d_call: -; j_call: TRBJ1-2; cdr3_nt: TGTGCCAGCAGCTCAGGACATGGGTTCGACTATGGCTACACCTTC; cdr3_aa: CASSSGHGFDYGYTF
cdr3_length: 16; v_call: TRBV20-1; clone_size: -; d_call: TRBD1; j_call: TRBJ2-2; cdr3_nt: TGCAGTGCTAGAGGGTGGGACAGGGCGGACACCGGGGAGCTGTTTTTT; cdr3_aa: CSARGWDRADTGELFF
cdr3_length: 14; v_call: TRBV6-5; clone_size: -; d_call: TRBD1; j_call: TRBJ1-1; cdr3_nt: TGTGCCAGCAGTTGGACAGGGGGTAGTACTGAAGCTTTCTTT; cdr3_aa: CASSWTGGSTEAFF
cdr3_length: 14; v_call: TRBV3-1; clone_size: few; d_call: -; j_call: TRBJ2-2; cdr3_nt: TGTGCCAGCAGCCGAGGGGGAGCCACCGGGGAGCTGTTTTTT; cdr3_aa: CASSRGGATGELFF
cdr3_length: 13; v_call: TRBV29-1; clone_size: many; d_call: -; j_call: TRBJ1-4; cdr3_nt: TGCAGCGCCAACGGTGGGGGTAATGAAAAACTGTTTTTT; cdr3_aa: CSANGGGNEKLFF
cdr3_length: 13; v_call: TRBV7-2; clone_size: -; d_call: -; j_call: TRBJ1-6; cdr3_nt: TGTGCCAGCAGCTTTCCCGACAATTCACCCCTCCACTTT; cdr3_aa: CASSFPDNSPLHF
cdr3_length: 18; v_call: TRBV7-2; clone_size: few; d_call: TRBD2; j_call: TRBJ2-5; cdr3_nt: TGTGCCAGCAGCTTAGGACTAGCGGGAGGGCCCCGGCAAGAGACCCAGTACTTC; cdr3_aa: CASSLGLAGGPRQETQYF
cdr3_length: 14; v_call: TRBV3-1; clone_size: many; d_call: -; j_call: TRBJ1-1; cdr3_nt: TGTGCCAGCAGCTCCCATCCGCGGTCGGGTGAAGCTTTCTTT; cdr3_aa: CASSSHPRSGEAFF
cdr3_length: 15; v_call: TRBV27; clone_size: many; d_call: -; j_call: TRBJ2-6; cdr3_nt: TGTGCCAGCAGTTTAACTTACTCTGGGGCCAACGTCCTGACTTTC; cdr3_aa: CASSLTYSGANVLTF
cdr3_length: 15; v_call: TRBV10-3; clone_size: -; d_call: -; j_call: TRBJ2-5; cdr3_nt: TGTGCCATCAGTGGGTCAATATCGGCCCAAGAGACCCAGTACTTC; cdr3_aa: CAISGSISAQETQYF
cdr3_length: 13; v_call: TRBV20-1; clone_size: few; d_call: TRBD1; j_call: TRBJ1-2; cdr3_nt: TGCAGTGCTAACAGGGGGCGAAGCTATGGCTACACCTTC; cdr3_aa: CSANRGRSYGYTF
cdr3_length: 13; v_call: TRBV29-1; clone_size: few; d_call: TRBD1; j_call: TRBJ2-7; cdr3_nt: TGCAGCGCACAGGGGCTTAACGGCTACGAGCAGTACTTC; cdr3_aa: CSAQGLNGYEQYF
cdr3_length: 13; v_call: TRBV9; clone_size: -; d_call: -; j_call: TRBJ2-7; cdr3_nt: TGTACCAGCAGCGTGGGAGTAGCAGGGGAGCAGTACTTC; cdr3_aa: CTSSVGVAGEQYF
cdr3_length: 17; v_call: TRBV13; clone_size: -; d_call: -; j_call: TRBJ1-1; cdr3_nt: TGTGCCAGCAGCTTACTTAGGAAAGGGGCTGAGAACACTGAAGCTTTCTTT; cdr3_aa: CASSLLRKGAENTEAFF
cdr3_length: 12; v_call: TRBV7-9; clone_size: many; d_call: -; j_call: TRBJ1-2; cdr3_nt: TGTGCCAGCACCGGCAGTAACTATGGCTACACCTTC; cdr3_aa: CASTGSNYGYTF